These 8 T cell receptor beta chains share one sample of origin, sequenced in a study of regulatory T cells in long-lasting Graves disease. Arm-PCR with iRepertoire HTBI primers amplified the CDR3 regions for these TCR beta libraries. TCRdb analysed the multiplex PCR reads with MiXCR anew, one entry per CDR3 protein. The sample records around 500,000 distinct CDR3 sequences, under 25% being singletons. Time point: persistent/refractory GD, antithyroid drugs over 5 years with positive TRAb. PBMC RNA served as the TCR library source. The sequencing here drew on peripheral blood mononuclear cells (PBMCs), taken when the disease was refractory, from a patient treated with antithyroid drugs. The receptors derive from a female donor with Graves disease.

This clonotype has only a few counts. The chain recombines TRBV20-1 with TRBJ2-7; 9 positions agree with TRBD1. The ends lost 4 bases at V and 7 bases at J; junction bases unmatched: 11. The V gene's germline CDR1 is DFQATT and CDR2 SNEGSKA (reference sequence). This CDR3 has 14 residues. The CDR3 here is CSAKTGGTYMEQYF. CDR3 nucleotide sequence: TGCAGTGCTAAAACAGGGGGCACCTACATGGAGCAGTACTTC.

This clonotype was seen ten or more times. This rearrangement joins TRBV5-1 to TRBJ2-2; unclear D gene. The V gene's germline CDR1 is SGHRS and CDR2 YFSETQ. The germline V and J ends were trimmed by 4 bases and 6 bases, with 10 bases remaining between them. The CDR3 has 13 amino acids. CDR3 sequence reads: CASSLSRPGELFF. As DNA, the CDR3 is TGCGCCAGCAGCCTGAGTCGTCCCGGGGAGCTGTTTTTT.

This clonotype was observed many times. The chain is built from TRBV28 and TRBJ1-5, with D possibly being TRBD1 (5 bases). The germline gives CDR1 MDHEN, CDR2 SYDVKM. V was shortened by 3 bases and J by 5 bases, with 11 bases between the two germline ends. This CDR3 region has 14 residues. The CDR3 DNA reads as TGTGCCAGCAGTTTCAAAGGGGAGGATCAGCCCCAGCATTTT. Encoded protein: CASSFKGEDQPQHF.

In nucleotides, the CDR3 is TGCAGCGTTCTAGCAGGAGAGCAGTTCTTC. Translating it yields CSVLAGEQFF. The chain combines TRBV29-1 with TRBJ2-1, with D perhaps TRBD2 (5 bases). Germline V lookup: CDR1 SQVTM, CDR2 ANQGSEA. V gave up 5 bases and J gave up 10 bases, with 9 bases separating them. This CDR3 has 10 residues.

Many counts were recorded for this clonotype. The chain couples TRBV12-3 or TRBV12-4 to TRBJ1-5; 12 bases fit TRBD1. Trimming removed 6 bases from V and 6 bases from J; junction bases left unmatched: 3. The CDR3 length is 14 residues. The CDR3 coding sequence is TGTGCCAGCAGCCGGGACAGGGGGCTTCAGCCCCAGCATTTT. Protein product: CASSRDRGLQPQHF.

A few counts support this clonotype. The V and J genes are TRBV6-2 or TRBV6-3 and TRBJ2-2; D tentatively reads TRBD1 or TRBD2 (5 bases each). The germline CDR1 and CDR2 sequences are MNHEY and SVGEGT. V lost 6 bases to trimming and J lost 1 base, with 18 bases between them. The CDR3 runs to 17 residues. CDR3 coding DNA: TGTGCCAGCAGGAGTAAGGTCCGGGGCTGGAACACCGGGGAGCTGTTTTTT. This gives the protein CASRSKVRGWNTGELFF.

This clonotype was detected ten times or more. The chain carries TRBV28 and TRBJ1-5, with TRBD1 identical over 8 bases. Germline loops: CDR1 MDHEN, CDR2 SYDVKM. The CDR3 contains 17 residues. The ends lost 6 bases at V and 2 bases at J; junction bases unmatched: 12. CDR3 loop: CASSFRGGQGGNQPQHF. As DNA, the CDR3 is TGTGCCAGCAGCTTTCGGGGTGGACAGGGAGGCAATCAGCCCCAGCATTTT.

The gene calls are TRBV7-8 and TRBJ1-3, with TRBD1 matching 9 bases. The V gene's germline CDR1 is SGHVS and CDR2 FQNEAQ. The V and J ends lost 4 bases and 2 bases, in that order; junction bases with no gene match: 6. This CDR3 spans 16 amino acids. The CDR3 loop is CASSYYRGRPGNTIYF. The CDR3 nucleotides read TGTGCCAGCAGCTATTACAGGGGGCGCCCTGGAAACACCATATATTTT.